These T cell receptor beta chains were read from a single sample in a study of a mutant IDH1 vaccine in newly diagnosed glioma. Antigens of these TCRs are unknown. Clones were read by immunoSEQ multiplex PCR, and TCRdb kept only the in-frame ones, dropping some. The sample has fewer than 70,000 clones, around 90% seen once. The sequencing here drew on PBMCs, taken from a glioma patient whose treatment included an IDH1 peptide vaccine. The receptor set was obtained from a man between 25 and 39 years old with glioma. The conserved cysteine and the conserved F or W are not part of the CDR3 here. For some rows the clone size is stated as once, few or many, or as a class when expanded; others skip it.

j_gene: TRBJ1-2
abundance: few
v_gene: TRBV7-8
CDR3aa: ASSSGVQHYGYT

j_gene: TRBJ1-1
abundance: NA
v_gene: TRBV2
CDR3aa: ASSDWTANTEAF

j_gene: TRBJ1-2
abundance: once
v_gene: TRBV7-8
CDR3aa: ASSPGQGAIYGYT

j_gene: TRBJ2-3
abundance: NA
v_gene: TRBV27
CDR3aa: ASSRRPDTQY

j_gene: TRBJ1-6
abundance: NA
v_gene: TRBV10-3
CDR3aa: ATSQEESSYNSPLH

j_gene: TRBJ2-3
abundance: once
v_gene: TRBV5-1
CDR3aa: ASSFSGDTQY

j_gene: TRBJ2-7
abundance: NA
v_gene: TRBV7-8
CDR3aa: ASSWTPFGEQY

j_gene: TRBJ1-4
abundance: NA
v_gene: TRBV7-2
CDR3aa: ASSLLGTLNEKLF

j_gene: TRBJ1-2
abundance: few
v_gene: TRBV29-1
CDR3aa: SVGEGAQAKGYT

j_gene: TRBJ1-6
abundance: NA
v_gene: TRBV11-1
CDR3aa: ASSFGGSRQGNSPLH

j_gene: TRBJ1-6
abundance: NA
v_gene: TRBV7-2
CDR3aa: ASSFSENSPLH

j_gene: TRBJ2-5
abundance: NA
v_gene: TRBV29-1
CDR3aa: SGGTMPGETQY

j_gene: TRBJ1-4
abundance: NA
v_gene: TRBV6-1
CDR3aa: ASSEGRGTNEKLF

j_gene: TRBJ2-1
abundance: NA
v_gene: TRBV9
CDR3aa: ASSVGGGVGDEQF

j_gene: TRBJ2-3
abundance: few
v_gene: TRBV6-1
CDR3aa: ASSEGDSTDTQY

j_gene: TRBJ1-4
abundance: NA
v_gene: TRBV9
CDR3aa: ASSVTGTGTEKLF

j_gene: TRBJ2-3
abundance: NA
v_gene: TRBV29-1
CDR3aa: SVDPWGTTDTQY

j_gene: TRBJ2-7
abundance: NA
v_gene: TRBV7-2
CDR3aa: ASSLGSGGYYEQY

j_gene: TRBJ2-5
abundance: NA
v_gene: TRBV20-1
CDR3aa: SAVPETQY

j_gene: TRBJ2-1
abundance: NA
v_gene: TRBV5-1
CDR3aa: ASSLDLEDEQF

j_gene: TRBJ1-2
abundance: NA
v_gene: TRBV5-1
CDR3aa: ASSPATGPIYGYT

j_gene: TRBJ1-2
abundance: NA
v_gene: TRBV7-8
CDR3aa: ASSLGRAYGYT

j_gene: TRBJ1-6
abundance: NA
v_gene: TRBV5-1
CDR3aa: ASSLETGGSYNSPLH

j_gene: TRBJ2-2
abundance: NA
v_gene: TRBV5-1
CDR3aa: ASSSSGTRTTGELF

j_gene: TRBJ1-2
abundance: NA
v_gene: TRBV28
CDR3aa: ASTQGGGYT

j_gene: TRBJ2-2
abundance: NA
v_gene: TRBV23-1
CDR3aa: ASSQPDNSFGTGELF

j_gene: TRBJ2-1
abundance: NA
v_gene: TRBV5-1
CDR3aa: ASSLERRPPEF

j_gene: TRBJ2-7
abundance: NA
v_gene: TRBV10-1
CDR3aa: AQPGTGGHEQY

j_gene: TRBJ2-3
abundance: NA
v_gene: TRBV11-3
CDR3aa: ASSPPDRTDTQY

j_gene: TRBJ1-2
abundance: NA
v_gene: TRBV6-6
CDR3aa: ASSPRTPYGYT

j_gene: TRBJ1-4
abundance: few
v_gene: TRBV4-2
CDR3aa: ASSQDEESKLF

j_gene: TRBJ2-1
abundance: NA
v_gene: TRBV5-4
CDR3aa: ASSWTVGTHEQF

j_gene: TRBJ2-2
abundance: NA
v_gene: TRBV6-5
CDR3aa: ASSSHSDGELF

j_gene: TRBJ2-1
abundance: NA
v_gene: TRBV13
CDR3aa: ASSPRTSDNEQF

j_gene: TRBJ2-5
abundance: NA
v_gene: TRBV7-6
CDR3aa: ASSPGPPGDQETQY

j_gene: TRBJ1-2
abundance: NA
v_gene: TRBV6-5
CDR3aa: ASSPGQHVDYGYT

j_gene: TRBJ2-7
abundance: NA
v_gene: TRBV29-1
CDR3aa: SVGDFYEQY

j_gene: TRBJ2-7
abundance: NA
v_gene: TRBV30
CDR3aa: AWSRDSLYEQY

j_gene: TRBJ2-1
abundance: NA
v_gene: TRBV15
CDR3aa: ATSGIAGGPHLTDNEQF

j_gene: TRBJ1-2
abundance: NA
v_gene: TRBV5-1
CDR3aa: ASSFGAANNYYGYT

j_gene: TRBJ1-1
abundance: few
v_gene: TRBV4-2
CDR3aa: ASSLADRHTEAF

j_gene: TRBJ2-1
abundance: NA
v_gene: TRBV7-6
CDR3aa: ASTSLGIYNEQF